A single sample is the source of the 8 T cell receptor beta chains below, sequenced in a study of shared clonotypes between healthy human individuals. Some clones are missing from TCRdb's copy, which holds only in-frame ones; the method was immunoSEQ multiplex PCR. Of about 600,000 clones listed, around 76% are singletons. Sequenced: PBMCs. These receptors came from a woman aged 35 to 49 in good health. Some clones in this sample may be carry-over from other donors' samples.

The V gene is TRBV28, the J gene TRBJ1-1; D not resolved. The CDR3 spans 15 residues. The V gene's germline CDR1 is MDHEN and CDR2 SYDVKM. Trimming pared 5 bases from V and 5 bases from J, leaving 18 bases between. CDR3 nucleotide sequence: TGTGCCAGCAGTCCAACGCCAGGCAGGTGGACTGAAGCTTTCTTT. Its translation: CASSPTPGRWTEAFF.

A single count supports this clone. The rearrangement uses TRBV30 and TRBJ2-2, with D perhaps matching TRBD1 or TRBD2 (6 bases each). V lost 3 bases and J 1 base, leaving 9 bases between the germline ends. CDR1 is GTSNPN and CDR2 is SVGIG in the germline V gene (reference sequence). The CDR3 extends over 14 amino acids. The CDR3, as DNA: TGTGCCTGGAGCAGGGGACTGAACACCGGGGAGCTGTTTTTT. It codes for CAWSRGLNTGELFF.

The J gene is TRBJ2-3, the V gene TRBV6-4, with 7 bases fitting TRBD2. The V and J ends lost 6 bases and 2 bases, in that order; junction bases with no gene match: 8. This CDR3 is built from 15 residues. From germline, CDR1 is MRHNA and CDR2 SNTAGT. CDR3 coding DNA: TGTGCCAGCAGCCGCACTAGCGCGAACACAGATACGCAGTATTTT. Protein: CASSRTSANTDTQYF.

Comments on this clone: In the same sample, other DNA sequences code for this CDR3. The gene calls are TRBV5-1 and TRBJ1-1; TRBD1 aligns across 8 bases. The CDR3 consists of 14 residues. Germline CDR1 SGHRS, CDR2 YFSETQ. V was clipped by 4 bases and J by 5 bases; unmatched bases: 7. The CDR3 DNA is TGCGCCAGCAGCCTGACAGGGGTTGGGACTGAAGCTTTCTTT. Its translation: CASSLTGVGTEAFF.

This rearrangement joins TRBV7-9 to TRBJ2-7, with D unresolved. This CDR3 is 11 amino acids long. The V and J ends lost 1 base and 7 bases respectively, with 5 bases between them. The V gene's germline CDR1 is SEHNR and CDR2 FQNEAQ (reference sequence). The CDR3 sequence: CASSLEVEQYF. In DNA form, the CDR3 reads TGTGCCAGCAGCTTAGAGGTGGAGCAGTACTTC.

V gene TRBV28 combines with J gene TRBJ1-5, with 8 nucleotides matching TRBD1. Per germline, CDR1 MDHEN and CDR2 SYDVKM. V lost 9 bases, J lost 3 bases, and 7 bases stayed unmatched. This CDR3 contains 14 residues. CDR3 region: CASREQGDNQPQHF. The CDR3 region has the DNA TGTGCCAGTCGAGAACAGGGGGACAATCAGCCCCAGCATTTT.

This clone was counted only a few times. This chain joins TRBV9 and TRBJ2-1; D is undetermined. CDR1 is SGDLS, CDR2 YYNGEE, per germline. The CDR3 runs to 15 residues. Trimming shortened V by 0 bases and J by 7 bases, and 14 bases separated the two germline ends. DNA for the CDR3: TGTGCCAGCAGCGTAGAGGCCCAGCTTCGGAATGAGCAGTTCTTC. Amino acids: CASSVEAQLRNEQFF. Based on the CDR3 plus reference TRBV9 and TRBJ2-1, the full variable domain is DSGVTQTPKHLITATGQRVTLRCSPRSGDLSVYWYQQSLDQGLQFLIQYYNGEERAKGNILERFSAQQFPDLHSELNLSSLELGDSALYFCASSVEAQLRNEQFFGPGTRLTVL.

J is TRBJ1-2 and V is TRBV30; D is uncertain. The V and J ends lost 0 bases and 3 bases respectively, with 5 bases between them. The CDR3 has 12 amino acids. The germline gives CDR1 GTSNPN, CDR2 SVGIG (reference sequence). CDR3: CAWSVLDYGYTF. DNA of the CDR3: TGTGCCTGGAGTGTCCTGGACTATGGCTACACCTTC. The full variable domain, with the rest looked up from reference TRBV30 and TRBJ1-2, is SQTIHQWPATLVQPVGSPLSLECTVEGTSNPNLYWYRQAAGRGLQLLFYSVGIGQISSEVPQNLSASRPQDRQFILSSKKLLLSDSGFYLCAWSVLDYGYTFGSGTRLTVV.